Each of the 24 T cell receptor beta chains below was sequenced from the same sample in a study of blood T cell repertoires in COVID-19. Clones were sequenced by immunoSEQ multiplex PCR, and TCRdb holds only the in-frame ones, with some missing. Among 150,000 to 200,000 clones listed, about four fifths were seen once. Sequenced input: peripheral blood. Source of these receptors: a man between 18 and 29 years old with active or convalescent COVID-19.

This chain uses TRBV10-3 with TRBJ1-1; D is unresolved. Germline assignment: CDR1 ENHRY and CDR2 SYGVKD. The length of the CDR3 is 14 residues. V gave up 0 bases and J gave up 1 base, with 6 bases separating them. CDR3 nucleotides: TGTGCCATCAGTGAGTCTAGAGAGAACACTGAAGCTTTCTTT. This encodes CAISESRENTEAFF.

The chain employs TRBV2 and TRBJ2-5; perhaps TRBD2 as D (6 bases). The V gene lost 1 base and the J gene lost 1 base, with 10 bases spanning the gap. Germline assignment: CDR1 SNHLY and CDR2 FYNNEI. The length of the CDR3 is 15 residues. CDR3 protein: CASSEGGALQETQYF. CDR3 coding DNA: TGTGCCAGCAGTGAAGGCGGGGCTCTCCAAGAGACCCAGTACTTC.

This clone was counted only a few times. CDR3 bases: TGTGCCAGCAGCCAAGGGGGCCTAGCGCTGGATACGCAGTATTTT. Protein product: CASSQGGLALDTQYF. V is TRBV6-5 and J is TRBJ2-3; possibly TRBD1 for D (7 bases). The germline V and J ends were trimmed by 6 bases and 6 bases, with 19 bases remaining between them. The CDR3 length is 15 residues. CDR1 and CDR2 (germline): MNHEY, SVGAGI.

This chain links TRBV7-2 with TRBJ2-1; 8 bases are shared with TRBD2. This CDR3 has 17 residues. CDR1 is SGHTA, CDR2 FQGNSA, per germline. V shed 4 bases, J shed 4 bases, and the junction held 12 bases outside the gene matches. CDR3 nucleotides: TGTGCCAGCAGCTCCTACGCTACTAGCGGCCGATACAATGAGCAGTTCTTC. It translates to CASSSYATSGRYNEQFF.

The chain is built from TRBV6-5 and TRBJ2-6; D remains ambiguous. V was pared by 0 bases and J by 0 bases, with 6 bases between. Germline V gene data show CDR1 as MNHEY and CDR2 as SVGAGI. This CDR3 has 16 amino acids. The CDR3: CASSYSKSSGANVLTF. CDR3 nucleotides: TGTGCCAGCAGTTACTCTAAGAGCTCTGGGGCCAACGTCCTGACTTTC.

This chain uses TRBV5-6 with TRBJ2-7; 10 positions agree with TRBD1. The CDR3 is 15 residues long. The junction had 3 bases not matched to a gene; V was cut back by 2 bases and J by 1 base. Germline V gene sequence: CDR1 SGHDT, CDR2 YYEEEE. DNA of the CDR3: TGTGCCAGCAGCTTCCGGGACAGGGGATCCTACGAGCAGTACTTC. Protein sequence: CASSFRDRGSYEQYF.

The table lists this clone with a count of one. CDR3 sequence: CASSQEATRGRNTIYF. DNA of the CDR3: TGCGCCAGCAGCCAAGAGGCGACTCGGGGAAGAAACACCATATATTTT. The genes are TRBV4-3 and TRBJ1-3, with no clear D. Germline loops: CDR1 LGHNA, CDR2 YSLEER. CDR3 length: 16 residues. Trimming left V 0 bases short and J 5 bases short, with 14 bases between.

This chain links TRBV27 with TRBJ2-3, with TRBD2 matching over 7 bases. This CDR3 contains 14 residues. In germline, CDR1 is MNHEY, CDR2 SMNVEV (reference sequence). With 0 bases clipped from V and 10 bases from J, the junction kept 7 bases outside the gene matches. CDR3 amino acids: CASSLSRAGEAQYF. As DNA, the CDR3 is TGTGCCAGCAGTTTATCGAGGGCGGGAGAAGCGCAGTATTTT.

This chain links TRBV3-1 (or the pseudogene TRBV3-2) with TRBJ2-5, with D possibly TRBD2 on 7 matching bases. Germline values: CDR1 LGHDT, CDR2 YNNKEL (reference sequence). The V gene lost 0 bases and the J gene lost 7 bases, with 9 bases spanning the gap. This CDR3 is 13 amino acids long. The CDR3: CASSQERGGTQYF. The CDR3 nucleotides are TGTGCCAGCAGCCAAGAGAGGGGGGGGACCCAGTACTTC.

This clone was counted once. The rearrangement joins TRBV11-2 to TRBJ1-2; 10 bases are a match to TRBD1. This CDR3 is built from 18 residues. V shed 0 bases, J shed 1 base, and the junction held 8 bases outside the gene matches. The germline CDR1 and CDR2 sequences are SGHAT and FQNNGV. The CDR3 protein is CASSLDPGQGRINYGYTF. The CDR3 DNA reads as TGTGCCAGCAGCTTAGACCCGGGACAGGGGAGAATTAACTATGGCTACACCTTC.

DNA for the CDR3: TGTGCCAGCTCACCAGAACTTCAGGGGGCCTTGGGGGTCTACGAGCAGTACTTC. Translation: CASSPELQGALGVYEQYF. The rearrangement joins TRBV18 to TRBJ2-7; 8 bases are shared with TRBD1. The ends lost 2 bases at V and 3 bases at J; junction bases unmatched: 15. This CDR3 spans 18 amino acids. In germline, CDR1 is KGHSH, CDR2 LQKENI.

The rearrangement links TRBV7-2 to TRBJ2-1; D uncertain. V was trimmed by 1 base and J by 4 bases, leaving 11 bases between them. Germline V gives CDR1 SGHTA, CDR2 FQGNSA. The CDR3 runs 15 residues. The CDR3 region is CASSLEVSTYNEQFF. CDR3 coding DNA: TGTGCCAGCAGCTTAGAAGTCAGTACGTACAATGAGCAGTTCTTC.

The chain couples TRBV5-4 to TRBJ2-5; 7 bases match TRBD2. The V gene's germline CDR1 is SGHNT and CDR2 YYREEE (reference sequence). V lost 4 bases, J lost 4 bases, and 13 bases stayed unmatched. CDR3 size: 16 residues. The CDR3 region has the DNA TGTGCCAGCAGCCCTGGCGCTAGACTAGCTCGAGAGACCCAGTACTTC. Residues: CASSPGARLARETQYF.

This chain uses TRBV18 with TRBJ2-5; 10 positions match TRBD2. The CDR3 is made up of 15 amino acids. The V gene end was trimmed by 6 bases and the J gene end by 5 bases; junction bases not matched to a gene: 9. Germline values: CDR1 KGHSH, CDR2 LQKENI. CDR3 sequence (DNA): TGTGCCAGCTCCTCGTCTAGCGGGAGTGTGGAGACCCAGTACTTC. Translated: CASSSSSGSVETQYF.

The chain joins TRBV11-2 to TRBJ2-5; TRBD1 is a possible D gene (5 bases). V was pared by 0 bases and J by 1 base, with 6 bases between. This CDR3 has 14 amino acids. Germline loops: CDR1 SGHAT, CDR2 FQNNGV. CDR3 nucleotides: TGTGCCAGCAGCTTAGACAGGGTCCAAGAGACCCAGTACTTC. Translating it yields CASSLDRVQETQYF.

V usage is TRBV19 and J usage is TRBJ2-7; maybe TRBD2 (6 bases). The V end was cut by 4 bases, the J end by 5 bases, with 15 bases between. The CDR3 has 14 residues. CDR1 and CDR2 from the germline V gene are LNHDA and SQIVND (reference sequence). The CDR3 nucleotides read TGTGCCAGTAGTACGGGCCGGGACTCTCACGAGCAGTACTTC. Protein: CASSTGRDSHEQYF.

The chain links TRBV11-1 to TRBJ1-1; a possible D gene is TRBD1 (6 bases). Germline V gene lookup returns CDR1 SGHAT and CDR2 FQDESV (reference sequence). This CDR3 comprises 15 residues. Between the trimmed V and J ends, which lost 3 bases and 1 base, there was a span of 12 bases. CDR3 sequence: CASSFRAGENTEAFF. CDR3 DNA sequence: TGTGCCAGCAGCTTTCGAGCAGGGGAGAACACTGAAGCTTTCTTT.

The V and J genes are TRBV6-6 and TRBJ2-2, with D perhaps matching TRBD2 (5 bases). Germline CDR1 and CDR2: MNHNY and SVGAGI (reference sequence). V gave up 6 bases and J gave up 5 bases, with 19 bases separating them. The CDR3 runs to 16 residues. As DNA, the CDR3 is TGTGCCAGCAGACCACCGGGAAGAGTAGGAACCGGGGAGCTGTTTTTT. Translating gives CASRPPGRVGTGELFF.

J is TRBJ2-2 and V is TRBV4-2; unclear D gene. Germline CDR1 and CDR2: LGHNA and YNFKEQ. The germline V and J ends were trimmed by 6 bases and 4 bases, with 3 bases remaining between them. This CDR3 region has 11 residues. The CDR3 loop reads CASSRTGELFF. CDR3 bases: TGTGCCAGCAGTCGCACCGGGGAGCTGTTTTTT.

The chain couples TRBV20-1 to TRBJ1-1; D perhaps matches TRBD1 (5 bases). Germline-derived CDR1 and CDR2 are DFQATT and SNEGSKA (reference sequence). This CDR3 contains 11 residues. V was pared by 2 bases and J by 7 bases, with 8 bases between. CDR3 bases: TGCAGTGCTAGAATGGGGCTTGAAGCTTTCTTT. Residues: CSARMGLEAFF.

The genes are TRBV3-1 (or the pseudogene TRBV3-2) and TRBJ1-4, with a weak D call TRBD1 (5 bases). The CDR3 loop spans 15 amino acids. V was cut by 0 bases and J by 7 bases, with 12 bases left in between. Germline CDR1 and CDR2: LGHDT and YNNKEL (reference sequence). Here the CDR3 reads CASSQDRGGVEKLFF. In DNA form, the CDR3 reads TGTGCCAGCAGCCAAGATCGGGGAGGGGTTGAAAAACTGTTTTTT.

This chain connects TRBV5-1 to TRBJ2-4; the D gene is possibly TRBD1 (5 bases). Per the germline V gene, CDR1 is SGHRS and CDR2 is YFSETQ. Trimming left V 1 base short and J 9 bases short, with 14 bases between. This CDR3 region has 14 residues. CDR3 coding DNA: TGCGCCAGCAGCTTGACAGGTGATAAGGGCATTCAGTACTTC. This sequence encodes CASSLTGDKGIQYF.

The chain couples TRBV6-5 to TRBJ1-5; D remains unclear. The CDR3 sequence is 13 residues long. The V and J ends lost 8 bases and 5 bases respectively, with 13 bases between them. CDR1 MNHEY and CDR2 SVGAGI come from the germline V gene. The CDR3 loop is CASGLTTHQPQHF. DNA for the CDR3: TGTGCCAGCGGTCTGACAACACATCAGCCCCAGCATTTT.

This clone was recorded once. The chain couples TRBV5-1 to TRBJ2-7; TRBD1 might be the D (6 bases). CDR3 length equals 16 residues. V lost 0 bases to trimming and J lost 3 bases, with 16 bases between them. In germline, CDR1 is SGHRS, CDR2 YFSETQ. The CDR3 loop is CASSLEFRGRGYEQYF. The CDR3 DNA sequence: TGCGCCAGCAGCTTGGAATTCCGGGGCAGGGGCTACGAGCAGTACTTC.